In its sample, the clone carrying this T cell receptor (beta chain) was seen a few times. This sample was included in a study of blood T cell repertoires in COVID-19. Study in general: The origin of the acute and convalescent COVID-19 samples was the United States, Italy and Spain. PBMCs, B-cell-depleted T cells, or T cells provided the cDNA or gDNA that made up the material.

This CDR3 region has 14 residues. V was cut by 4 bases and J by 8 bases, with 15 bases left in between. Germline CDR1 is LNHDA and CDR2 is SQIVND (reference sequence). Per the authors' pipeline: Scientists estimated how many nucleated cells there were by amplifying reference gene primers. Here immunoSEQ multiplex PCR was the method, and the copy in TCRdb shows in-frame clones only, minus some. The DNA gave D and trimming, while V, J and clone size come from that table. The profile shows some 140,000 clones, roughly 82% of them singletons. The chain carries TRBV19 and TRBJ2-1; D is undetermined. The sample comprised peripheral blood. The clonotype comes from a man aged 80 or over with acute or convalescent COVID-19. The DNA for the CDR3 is TGTGCCAGTAGTACTTCAGGTGGCAACGATGAGCAGTTCTTC. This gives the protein CASSTSGGNDEQFF. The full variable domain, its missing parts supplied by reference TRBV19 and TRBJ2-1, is DGGITQSPKYLFRKEGQNVTLSCEQNLNHDAMYWYRQDPGQGLRLIYYSQIVNDFQKGDIAEGYSVSREKKESFPLTVTSAQKNPTAFYLCASSTSGGNDEQFFGPGTRLTVL.